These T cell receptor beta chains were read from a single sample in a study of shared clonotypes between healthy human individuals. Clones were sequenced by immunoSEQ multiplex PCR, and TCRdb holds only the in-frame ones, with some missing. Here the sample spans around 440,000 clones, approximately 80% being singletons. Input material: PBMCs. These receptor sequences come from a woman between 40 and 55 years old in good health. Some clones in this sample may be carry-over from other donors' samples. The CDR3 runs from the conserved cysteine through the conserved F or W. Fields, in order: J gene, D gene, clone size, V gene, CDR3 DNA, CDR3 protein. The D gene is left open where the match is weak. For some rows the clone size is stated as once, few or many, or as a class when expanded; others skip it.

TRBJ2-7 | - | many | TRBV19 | TGTGCCAGTAGTACCCGGGCCAAACTCTACGAGCAGTACTTC | CASSTRAKLYEQYF
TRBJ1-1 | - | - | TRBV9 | TGTGCCAGCAGCGTAGGGCCAGGGGATGAAGCTTTCTTT | CASSVGPGDEAFF
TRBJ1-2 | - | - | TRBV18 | TGTGCCAGCTCACCTCAAGCTACGGCAGAGGATGGCTACACCTTC | CASSPQATAEDGYTF
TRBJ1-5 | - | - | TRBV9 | TGTGCCAGCAGCCCGGGGGGGGAGGCTCAGCCCCAGCATTTT | CASSPGGEAQPQHF
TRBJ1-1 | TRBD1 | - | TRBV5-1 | TGCGCCAGCAGCTTTTTGCCCGACAGGGAAGCAGAAGCTTTCTTT | CASSFLPDREAEAFF
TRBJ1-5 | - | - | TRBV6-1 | TGTGCCAGCAGCGGACAGAACAATCAGCCCCAGCATTTT | CASSGQNNQPQHF
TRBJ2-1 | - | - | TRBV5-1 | TGCGCCAGCAGCTTGTTCGGAGCGGAGCAGTTCTTC | CASSLFGAEQFF
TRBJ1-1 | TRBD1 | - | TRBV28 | TGTGCCAGCAGTTCAGGGGGCGGGGGCACTGAAGCTTTCTTT | CASSSGGGGTEAFF
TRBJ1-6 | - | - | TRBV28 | TGTGCCAGCAGCTCCGGACGGTCCTCCTATAATTCACCCCTCCACTTT | CASSSGRSSYNSPLHF
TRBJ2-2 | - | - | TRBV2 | TGTGCCAGCAGTCTCGGACGGAACACCGGGGAGCTGTTTTTT | CASSLGRNTGELFF
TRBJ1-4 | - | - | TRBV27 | TGTGCCAGCAGTTTAAACGGGGGGCGCATCGGTGAAAAACTGTTTTTT | CASSLNGGRIGEKLFF
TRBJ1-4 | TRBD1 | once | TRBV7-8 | TGTGCCAGCAGCTCCGCGCTGGGACAGGGAGAAGGAGAAAAACTGTTTTTT | CASSSALGQGEGEKLFF
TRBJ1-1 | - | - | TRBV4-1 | TGCGCCAGCAGCCATCCAGTCCGGGGGGCGGGAGCTTTCTTT | CASSHPVRGAGAFF
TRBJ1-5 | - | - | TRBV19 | TGTGCCAGTAATACAGCTTTAGGTCAGCCCCAGCATTTT | CASNTALGQPQHF
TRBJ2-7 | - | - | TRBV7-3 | TGTGCCAGCAGCTGGTCAGGGACCGAGCAGTACTTC | CASSWSGTEQYF
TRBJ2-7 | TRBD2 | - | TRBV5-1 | TGCGCCAGCAGCTCGGGAATAGCGGGAGACGAGCAGTACTTC | CASSSGIAGDEQYF
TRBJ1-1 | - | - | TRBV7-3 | TGTGCCAGCAGCCCCCGGGAGCTGAACACTGAAGCTTTCTTT | CASSPRELNTEAFF
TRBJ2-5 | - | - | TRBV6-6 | TGTGCCAGCAGTCAGGACAGCCAAGAGACCCAGTACTTC | CASSQDSQETQYF
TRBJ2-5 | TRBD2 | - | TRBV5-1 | TGCGCCAGCCAGACGGAAAGCGGGAGTTGGGAGACCCAGTACTTC | CASQTESGSWETQYF
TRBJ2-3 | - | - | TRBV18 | TGTGCCAGCTCACCACAGATCGAGGGAGATACGCAGTATTTT | CASSPQIEGDTQYF
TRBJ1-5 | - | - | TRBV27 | TGTGCCAGCAGTTTATCAGCAGGGGCTAGCAATCAGCCCCAGCATTTT | CASSLSAGASNQPQHF
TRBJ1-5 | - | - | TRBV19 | TGTGCCAGTAGTAAAGGGACGGAATACTCGAATCAGCCCCAGCATTTT | CASSKGTEYSNQPQHF
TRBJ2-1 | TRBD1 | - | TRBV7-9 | TGTGCCAGCAGAACAGGACAGGACGCGAACAATGAGCAGTTCTTC | CASRTGQDANNEQFF
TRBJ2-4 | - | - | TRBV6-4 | TGTGCCAGCAGTGACTCAGGGATCCCCAGCATTCAGTACTTC | CASSDSGIPSIQYF
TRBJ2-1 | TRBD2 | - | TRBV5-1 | TGCGCCAGCAGCTTGGGTGGGACTAGCGCGGCCTACAATGAGCAGTTCTTC | CASSLGGTSAAYNEQFF
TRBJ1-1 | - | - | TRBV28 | TGTGCCAGCAGTTTCTCCGTCGCCGGGGAGACTGAAGCTTTCTTT | CASSFSVAGETEAFF
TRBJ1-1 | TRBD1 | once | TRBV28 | TGTGCCAGCAGTCCCAGGACAGGGGGATATACTGAAGCTTTCTTT | CASSPRTGGYTEAFF
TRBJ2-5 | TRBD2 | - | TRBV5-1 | TGCGCCAGCCGACCCGTTAGCGGGCCCCGGGAGACCCAGTACTTC | CASRPVSGPRETQYF
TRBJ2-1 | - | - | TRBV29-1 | TGCAGCGTGGTGGCGGGGGAGCAGTTCTTC | CSVVAGEQFF
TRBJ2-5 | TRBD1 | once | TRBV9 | TGTGCCAGCAGCCCCGGGACAGGAGGTAACAAAGAGACCCAGTACTTC | CASSPGTGGNKETQYF
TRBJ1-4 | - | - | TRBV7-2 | TGTGCCAGCAGCCGATTAGGGGCCGAAAAACTGTTTTTT | CASSRLGAEKLFF
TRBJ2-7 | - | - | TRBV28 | TGTGCCAGCAGTTTAGGTCACAATTTTCCCTACGAGCAGTACTTC | CASSLGHNFPYEQYF
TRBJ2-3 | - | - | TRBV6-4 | TGTGCCAGCAGTGACACGGCGGGGAGTAGCACAGATACGCAGTATTTT | CASSDTAGSSTDTQYF
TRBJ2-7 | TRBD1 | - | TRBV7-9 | TGTGCCAGCGAAGGACCGGGACAGGGTACCTACGAGCAGTACTTC | CASEGPGQGTYEQYF
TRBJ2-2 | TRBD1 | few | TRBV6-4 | TGTGCCAACTCCGGACAGGGGGGGACCGGGGAGCTGTTTTTT | CANSGQGGTGELFF
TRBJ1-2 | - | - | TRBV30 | TGTGCCTGGAGCGGGGGACTTGACGGCATCGTCTATGGCTACACCTTC | CAWSGGLDGIVYGYTF
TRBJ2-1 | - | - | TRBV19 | TGTGCCAGTAGAAGGGGGCAGGGGGGAGGCAATGAGCAGTTCTTC | CASRRGQGGGNEQFF
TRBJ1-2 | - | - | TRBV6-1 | TGTGCCAGCAGGATGGGACCCGCATTTAACTATGGCTACACCTTC | CASRMGPAFNYGYTF
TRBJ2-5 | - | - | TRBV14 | TGTGCCAGCAGCCATGGACATATGTACCAAGAGACCCAGTACTTC | CASSHGHMYQETQYF
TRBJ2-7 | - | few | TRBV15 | TGTGCCACCAGCAGAGGTAGCGGTTCCGACGAGCAGTACTTC | CATSRGSGSDEQYF
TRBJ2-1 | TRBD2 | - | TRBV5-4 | TGTGCCAGCAGCTTGCGGGGACTAGAGAGCTCCTACAATGAGCAGTTCTTC | CASSLRGLESSYNEQFF
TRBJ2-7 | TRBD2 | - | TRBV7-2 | TGTGCCAGCAGCTTTGGCGGGAGGTCTTACGAGCAGTACTTC | CASSFGGRSYEQYF
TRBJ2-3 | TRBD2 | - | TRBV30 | TGTGCCTGGAGCACTAGCGGGAGCGCAGATACGCAGTATTTT | CAWSTSGSADTQYF
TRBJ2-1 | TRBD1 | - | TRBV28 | TGTGCCAGCAGTTTTCGGGGACAGGGAAAAGGTGAGCAGTTCTTC | CASSFRGQGKGEQFF
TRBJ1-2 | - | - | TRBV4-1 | TGCGCCAGCAGCCCTCCGGGACGGTCAAACTATGGCTACACCTTC | CASSPPGRSNYGYTF
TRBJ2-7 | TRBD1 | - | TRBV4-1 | TGCGCCAGCAGCCCGGGACAGGGGCCCCCCTACGAGCAGTACTTC | CASSPGQGPPYEQYF
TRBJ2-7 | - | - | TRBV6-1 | TGTGCCAGCAGTGAAGCGCTTCTGTCCAGGGTTTGGTCCTACGAGCAGTACTTC | CASSEALLSRVWSYEQYF
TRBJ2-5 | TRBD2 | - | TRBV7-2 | TGTGCCAGCAGAAAAGGACTAGCAAGAGAGACCCAGTACTTC | CASRKGLARETQYF
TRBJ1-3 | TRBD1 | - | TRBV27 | TGTGCCAGCAGCCCGACAGGGTCAGGAAACACCATATATTTT | CASSPTGSGNTIYF
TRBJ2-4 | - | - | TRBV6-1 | TGTGCCAGCAGTGGGAAAAACATTCAGTACTTC | CASSGKNIQYF
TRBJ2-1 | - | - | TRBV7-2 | TGTGCCAGCAGCATTCTACAGGGTACCAATGAGCAGTTCTTC | CASSILQGTNEQFF
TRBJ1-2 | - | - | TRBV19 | TGTGCCAGTAGTAGACCGCGAGTGGGGATTAACTATGGCTACACCTTC | CASSRPRVGINYGYTF
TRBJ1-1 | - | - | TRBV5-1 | TGCGCGAGCCGAGGGTCAGGGGCCAACACTGAAGCTTTCTTT | CASRGSGANTEAFF